Below are 25 T cell receptor beta chains sequenced from a single sample in a study of T cell responses to AZD1222 COVID-19 vaccine. Here immunoSEQ multiplex PCR was the method, and the copy in TCRdb shows in-frame clones only, minus some. The table shows 150,000 or so clones, with roughly four fifths occurring only once. The sample in question was peripheral blood, obtained on day 0 of MenACWY control vaccination. Source of these receptors: an adult in good health.

The chain links TRBV9 to TRBJ2-3; D is perhaps TRBD1 (5 bases). The V end lost 5 bases, the J end lost 4 bases, and 14 bases lay between the germline ends. Germline-derived CDR1 and CDR2 are SGDLS and YYNGEE. The CDR3 totals 14 residues. The CDR3 DNA is TGTGCCAGCAGTGCCCGTAGGGGCTCAGATACGCAGTATTTT. Amino acid sequence: CASSARRGSDTQYF. Variable domain in full (rest from reference TRBV9 and TRBJ2-3): DSGVTQTPKHLITATGQRVTLRCSPRSGDLSVYWYQQSLDQGLQFLIQYYNGEERAKGNILERFSAQQFPDLHSELNLSSLELGDSALYFCASSARRGSDTQYFGPGTRLTVL.

This clone was counted many times. J is TRBJ1-2 and V is TRBV19; D is uncertain. Germline V gene lookup returns CDR1 LNHDA and CDR2 SQIVND (reference sequence). V lost 5 bases and J lost 4, with 17 bases in between. The CDR3 covers 15 residues. CDR3 loop: CASSSRVAVIYGYTF. CDR3 bases: TGTGCCAGTAGTTCCCGGGTCGCCGTAATCTATGGCTACACCTTC. The entire variable domain, with the rest obtained from reference TRBV19 and TRBJ1-2, is as follows: DGGITQSPKYLFRKEGQNVTLSCEQNLNHDAMYWYRQDPGQGLRLIYYSQIVNDFQKGDIAEGYSVSREKKESFPLTVTSAQKNPTAFYLCASSSRVAVIYGYTFGSGTRLTVV.

The genes are TRBV29-1 and TRBJ1-3; 9 bases are a match to TRBD1. V was clipped by 4 bases and J by 8 bases; unmatched bases: 15. Germline V gene lookup returns CDR1 SQVTM and CDR2 ANQGSEA. The CDR3 sequence is 16 residues long. This chain's CDR3 is CSVGSPTGGFGDTIYF. CDR3 bases: TGCAGCGTTGGATCCCCTACAGGGGGCTTTGGGGACACCATATATTTT.

V is TRBV2 and J is TRBJ1-4, with D possibly TRBD1 on 5 matching bases. The V and J ends lost 7 bases and 4 bases respectively, with 13 bases between them. Germline CDR1 and CDR2: SNHLY and FYNNEI. CDR3 length: 14 amino acids. In nucleotides, the CDR3 is TGTGCCAGCATGGAAGGGGCAGTTAATGAAAAACTGTTTTTT. Translated: CASMEGAVNEKLFF. The full variable domain, its missing parts supplied by reference TRBV2 and TRBJ1-4, is EPEVTQTPSHQVTQMGQEVILRCVPISNHLYFYWYRQILGQKVEFLVSFYNNEISEKSEIFDDQFSVERPDGSNFTLKIRSTKLEDSAMYFCASMEGAVNEKLFFGSGTQLSVL.

V and J are TRBV4-1 and TRBJ2-1, with TRBD2 matching over 7 bases. The CDR3 has 15 residues. Germline values: CDR1 MGHRA, CDR2 YSYEKL. The ends lost 1 base at V and 8 bases at J; junction bases unmatched: 8. The CDR3 DNA reads as TGCGCCAGCAGCCAAGCAGCGGGGCCTGGGGATGAGCAGTTCTTC. Encoded protein: CASSQAAGPGDEQFF.

This chain links TRBV10-3 with TRBJ2-1, with 8 nucleotides matching TRBD2. The germline CDR1 and CDR2 sequences are ENHRY and SYGVKD. CDR3 length: 16 residues. V shed 3 bases and J 7 bases; nucleotides not matched to a gene: 11. The CDR3 DNA reads as TGTGCCATCAGTGAACCAATAGCGGGGTCGGTGAATGAGCAGTTCTTC. It is translated as CAISEPIAGSVNEQFF.

J is TRBJ2-5 and V is TRBV2, with 9 bases aligning to TRBD1. This CDR3 is built from 15 residues. Losses at the gene ends were 9 bases for V and 2 bases for J; bases not matched to a gene: 10. Germline V gene data show CDR1 as SNHLY and CDR2 as FYNNEI. CDR3 amino acids: CASSTQGAKQETQYF. The DNA of the CDR3 is TGTGCCAGTTCTACACAGGGGGCGAAACAAGAGACCCAGTACTTC.

This rearrangement joins TRBV7-2 to TRBJ1-2; D call uncertain. Germline V gene sequence: CDR1 SGHTA, CDR2 FQGNSA. There are 12 residues in the CDR3. The germline V and J ends were trimmed by 6 bases and 1 base, with 6 bases remaining between them. The CDR3, as DNA: TGTGCCAGCAGTAAAATTAACTATGGCTACACCTTC. Translation gives CASSKINYGYTF.

The chain uses TRBV7-8 and TRBJ1-1; 7 bases are a match to TRBD1. CDR3 length: 15 amino acids. The germline gives CDR1 SGHVS, CDR2 FQNEAQ. Trimming took 1 base from V and 1 from J; bases not matched to a gene: 3. The CDR3 sequence: CASSLETGRNTEAFF. CDR3 DNA sequence: TGTGCCAGCAGCTTAGAGACAGGGCGGAACACTGAAGCTTTCTTT.

The V gene is TRBV7-9, the J gene TRBJ2-2; TRBD1 matches at 11 bases. The V segment lost 0 bases and the J segment 5 bases; nucleotides outside the gene matches: 2. The CDR3 totals 16 residues. The germline V gene encodes CDR1 SEHNR and CDR2 FQNEAQ (reference sequence). The CDR3, as DNA: TGTGCCAGCAGCTTAGCTGGGACAGGGGGGACCGGGGAGCTGTTTTTT. It is translated as CASSLAGTGGTGELFF.

This chain links TRBV7-9 with TRBJ2-7; the D is unclear. Germline assignment: CDR1 SEHNR and CDR2 FQNEAQ (reference sequence). V lost 0 bases, J lost 4 bases, and 16 bases lay in between. The CDR3 extends over 16 amino acids. This CDR3 reads CASSLASTPFGYEQYF. CDR3 sequence (DNA): TGTGCCAGCAGCTTAGCTAGTACTCCTTTTGGGTACGAGCAGTACTTC.

The chain carries TRBV10-1 and TRBJ2-5; either TRBD1 or TRBD2 may supply D (5 bases each). V dropped 0 bases and J dropped 2 bases, with 25 bases sitting between them. Germline CDR1 and CDR2: WNHNN and SYGVQD (reference sequence). The CDR3 runs 20 residues. The CDR3 DNA is TGCGCCAGCAGTGAGTCCCAGGGAGTCGGCGATACACCCCGACAAGAGACCCAGTACTTC. Protein product: CASSESQGVGDTPRQETQYF.

The CDR3 nucleotides read TGTGCCAGCAGTACCGCAGGCTTCTCCTACGAGCAGTACTTC. It yields the protein CASSTAGFSYEQYF. The chain is built from TRBV25-1 and TRBJ2-7; D is unclear. CDR1 MGHDK and CDR2 SYGVNS come from the germline V gene. CDR3 length equals 14 residues. V lost 5 bases and J 0 bases, leaving 11 bases between the germline ends.

The V and J genes are TRBV10-1 and TRBJ2-2, with D possibly TRBD1 on 6 matching bases. This CDR3 contains 15 residues. Germline loops: CDR1 WNHNN, CDR2 SYGVQD (reference sequence). Between the trimmed V and J ends, which lost 2 bases and 2 bases, there was a span of 9 bases. The CDR3 DNA reads as TGCGCCAGCAGTGAGGCACAGGGCAACACCGGGGAGCTGTTTTTT. Its protein product is CASSEAQGNTGELFF.

The chain employs TRBV29-1 and TRBJ2-1, with 9 positions matching TRBD1. CDR1 is SQVTM and CDR2 is ANQGSEA in the germline V gene. The CDR3 extends over 14 amino acids. The V and J ends lost 7 bases and 9 bases, in that order; junction bases with no gene match: 13. CDR3 nucleotide sequence: TGCAGCGCCGGGGCCGGGACAGGGTTTCGTGAGCAGTTCTTC. Amino acids: CSAGAGTGFREQFF.

The chain carries TRBV24-1 and TRBJ1-4; 7 nucleotides agree with TRBD1. The V gene's germline CDR1 is KGHDR and CDR2 SFDVKD. The V gene end was trimmed by 3 bases and the J gene end by 7 bases; junction bases not matched to a gene: 7. The length of the CDR3 is 15 residues. The CDR3 region is CATSDAGGLSEKLFF. CDR3 nucleotides: TGTGCCACCAGTGATGCAGGGGGTCTTTCTGAAAAACTGTTTTTT.

V is TRBV11-2 and J is TRBJ1-1; the match to TRBD1 covers 7 bases. J lost 2 bases, V lost 0 bases, and 6 bases had no gene match. CDR3 length: 16 residues. Germline CDR1 and CDR2: SGHAT and FQNNGV. The CDR3 spells CASSLDIGGGNTEAFF. The CDR3 DNA reads TGTGCCAGCAGCTTAGATATAGGGGGCGGAAACACTGAAGCTTTCTTT. The variable domain in full, completed from reference TRBV11-2 and TRBJ1-1, reads EAGVAQSPRYKIIEKRQSVAFWCNPISGHATLYWYQQILGQGPKLLIQFQNNGVVDDSQLPKDRFSAERLKGVDSTLKIQPAKLEDSAVYLCASSLDIGGGNTEAFFGQGTRLTVV.

The genes are TRBV20-1 and TRBJ2-5, with D unresolved. This CDR3 is 10 amino acids long. Trimming shortened V by 6 bases and J by 5 bases, and 7 bases separated the two germline ends. Germline CDR1 DFQATT, CDR2 SNEGSKA (reference sequence). Written as DNA, the CDR3 is TGCAGTGCCCAAGGGGAGACCCAGTACTTC. Translated, it gives CSAQGETQYF.

This clone was observed a handful of times. The gene calls are TRBV10-3 and TRBJ2-1, with 9 positions matching TRBD1. This CDR3 comprises 15 residues. V lost 6 bases, J lost 3 bases, and 6 bases stayed unmatched. CDR1 is ENHRY and CDR2 is SYGVKD in the germline V gene. CDR3 sequence (DNA): TGTGCCATCAGCGAGGGACAGGGAGACTACAATGAGCAGTTCTTC. Translated: CAISEGQGDYNEQFF.

This sequence joins TRBV24-1 and TRBJ2-5, with 7 bases matching TRBD1. There are 15 residues in the CDR3. Trimming took 1 base from V and 4 from J; bases not matched to a gene: 5. Germline assignment: CDR1 KGHDR and CDR2 SFDVKD. CDR3 sequence (DNA): TGTGCCACCAGTGATTTTGAGACAGGGAGAGAGACCCAGTACTTC. Translation gives CATSDFETGRETQYF.

V and J are TRBV30 and TRBJ1-2; no reliable D call. V was trimmed by 1 base and J by 4 bases, leaving 19 bases between them. The CDR3 totals 16 residues. Germline V gene data show CDR1 as GTSNPN and CDR2 as SVGIG (reference sequence). The CDR3 bases are TGTGCCTGGAGTGCGAAGGGAAACGGTTCCCCCTATGGCTACACCTTC. As protein: CAWSAKGNGSPYGYTF.

The chain carries TRBV7-9 and TRBJ1-1; possible D gene TRBD1, 6 bases. The length of the CDR3 is 14 residues. CDR1 and CDR2 from the germline V gene are SEHNR and FQNEAQ (reference sequence). The ends were cut back, 5 bases at V and 4 bases at J, with 14 bases in the middle. Here the CDR3 reads CASSPGRGGTEAFF. In DNA, the CDR3 is TGTGCCAGCAGCCCTGGGAGGGGGGGCACTGAAGCTTTCTTT.

This chain connects TRBV29-1 to TRBJ2-7; 8 nucleotides line up with TRBD1. The germline CDR1 and CDR2 sequences are SQVTM and ANQGSEA. The junction had 7 bases not matched to a gene; V was cut back by 7 bases and J by 2 bases. CDR3 length: 13 amino acids. The CDR3: CSARQGIAYEQYF. In DNA, the CDR3 is TGCAGCGCAAGACAGGGGATCGCCTACGAGCAGTACTTC.

Here the CDR3 reads CASNPSGVRTDTQYF. CDR3 sequence (DNA): TGTGCCAGCAATCCCAGTGGGGTTCGCACAGATACGCAGTATTTT. J is TRBJ2-3 and V is TRBV28; D gene unclear. The ends were cut back, 7 bases at V and 1 base at J, with 15 bases in the middle. The CDR3 is 15 residues long. Germline CDR1 and CDR2: MDHEN and SYDVKM.

The rearrangement links TRBV5-8 to TRBJ1-2; 9 bases fit TRBD1. Germline loops: CDR1 SGHTS, CDR2 YDEGEE. CDR3 length: 13 residues. J lost 10 bases, V lost 0 bases, and 4 bases had no gene match. CDR3 bases: TGTGCCAGCAGCTTGGAGGACAGGGGCCCCTACACCTTC. Its protein is CASSLEDRGPYTF.